These T cell receptor beta chains were read from a single sample in a study of blood T cell repertoires in COVID-19. The protocol was immunoSEQ multiplex PCR, while the TCRdb copy is restricted to in-frame clones and leaves out a portion. The sample has 200,000 to 250,000 clones, under 90% seen once. Specimen: PBMCs or T cells enriched from blood (not recorded which). These receptor sequences come from a man between 60 and 75 years old who had recovered from COVID-19. The CDR3 runs from the conserved cysteine through the conserved F or W. A D gene is named only where the DNA matches it firmly. Clone size, where shown, is once, few, many, or a class for clones that have expanded.

CDR3nt | CDR3aa | d_gene | j_gene | abundance | v_gene
TGTGCCAGCAGCTCAAATGGACAGAAGAACTATGGCTACACCTTC | CASSSNGQKNYGYTF | . | TRBJ1-2 | . | TRBV5-6
TGTGCCATCGGGACTAGCGGGGGTAACGAGCAGTACTTC | CAIGTSGGNEQYF | TRBD2 | TRBJ2-7 | . | TRBV2
TGTGCCAGCACTGGGGTGGAAGACAGTTTAAAACTGTTTTTT | CASTGVEDSLKLFF | . | TRBJ1-4 | . | TRBV28
TGTGCCAGTAGTATGGGACAGGGAACTGGCGAGCAGTACTTC | CASSMGQGTGEQYF | TRBD1 | TRBJ2-7 | . | TRBV19
TGTGCCAGCAGCACGGGACAGGTGAACTACGAGCAGTACTTC | CASSTGQVNYEQYF | TRBD1 | TRBJ2-7 | . | TRBV11-3
TGTGCCAGCAGCCCGAGGGGCGAGGGGGACACTGAAGCTTTCTTT | CASSPRGEGDTEAFF | . | TRBJ1-1 | . | TRBV11-3
TGCAGCGTGGGGGCAGGAGGCACAGATACGCAGTATTTT | CSVGAGGTDTQYF | . | TRBJ2-3 | . | TRBV29-1
TGTGCCAGCAGCCCTAAAACCCGGGACAGGGGGCGGATAGTCGAGAACACCGGGGAGCTGTTTTTT | CASSPKTRDRGRIVENTGELFF | TRBD1 | TRBJ2-2 | . | TRBV7-6
TGTGCCAGCAGCTTGGGGAGGCGGGGGGACACAGATACGCAGTATTTT | CASSLGRRGDTDTQYF | TRBD2 | TRBJ2-3 | . | TRBV5-4
TGTGCCAGCAGGACCCGGGACAGTAACTATGGCTACACCTTC | CASRTRDSNYGYTF | TRBD1 | TRBJ1-2 | . | TRBV28
TGTGCCAGCAGCTTAGCTATAGACAGGGGCGGCGCTGAAGCTTTCTTT | CASSLAIDRGGAEAFF | TRBD1 | TRBJ1-1 | . | TRBV7-9
TGTGCCAGCAGCGAAGGGACAGGGCGGCCCACCGGGGAGCTGTTTTTT | CASSEGTGRPTGELFF | TRBD1 | TRBJ2-2 | . | TRBV9
TGTGCCAGCAGCCAAGATCCGGTACGGACTGAAGCTTTCTTT | CASSQDPVRTEAFF | . | TRBJ1-1 | . | TRBV14
TGTGCCAGCAGCACTACAGGGCGGGCCTATGGCTACACCTTC | CASSTTGRAYGYTF | . | TRBJ1-2 | once | TRBV7-9
TGTGCCAGCAGTTATGGGGTCAGAGGACGGGGCACTGAAGCTTTCTTT | CASSYGVRGRGTEAFF | . | TRBJ1-1 | once | TRBV6-5
TGTGCCAGCAGGGGGATTAGCGTGGTGAACCACGAGCAGTACTTC | CASRGISVVNHEQYF | . | TRBJ2-7 | few | TRBV27
TGTGCCAGCAGTTTCCGGGAGGCAATCCAGTACTTC | CASSFREAIQYF | TRBD2 | TRBJ2-5 | . | TRBV28
TGCAGCGTTGACATTGGCGGGACAGACTATGGCTACACCTTC | CSVDIGGTDYGYTF | TRBD1 | TRBJ1-2 | . | TRBV29-1
TGTGCCAGCAGCTTAGCCCTGGGCGCGGGGGCCAACGTCCTGACTTTC | CASSLALGAGANVLTF | . | TRBJ2-6 | once | TRBV7-2
TGTGCCAGCAGCCAAGGACAGGGGGAGACTGAAGCTTTCTTT | CASSQGQGETEAFF | TRBD1 | TRBJ1-1 | . | TRBV2
TGTGCCTGGAGCAGGACAGGGAACGAGCAGTTCTTC | CAWSRTGNEQFF | TRBD1 | TRBJ2-1 | . | TRBV30
TGTGCCAGTAGTAATATCGGCGGACAGGGGGCGGTTCAGCCCCAGCATTTT | CASSNIGGQGAVQPQHF | TRBD1 | TRBJ1-5 | . | TRBV19
TGTGCCAGCAGCCCGCTCCGGGACTCTTCCTACAATGAGCAGTTCTTC | CASSPLRDSSYNEQFF | . | TRBJ2-1 | . | TRBV11-3
TGTGCCAGCAGCATAGTGCCTGAGAGCACAGATACGCAGTATTTT | CASSIVPESTDTQYF | . | TRBJ2-3 | . | TRBV7-2
TGTGCCATCAGTGATCGGGGGGCCTACAATGAGCAGTTCTTC | CAISDRGAYNEQFF | TRBD2 | TRBJ2-1 | . | TRBV10-3
TGTGCCAGCAGCTTAAGCGGGGGGGCCGGGTCCTACGAGCAGTACTTC | CASSLSGGAGSYEQYF | TRBD2 | TRBJ2-7 | . | TRBV7-3
TGTGCCACCAGGAGGGGAAACACCATATATTTT | CATRRGNTIYF | . | TRBJ1-3 | . | TRBV15
TGTGCCAGCAGCTTGGACAGATCAGATACGCAGTATTTT | CASSLDRSDTQYF | . | TRBJ2-3 | . | TRBV11-1
TGTGCCATCAGTGTAAAACAGGGGTTGAACACTGAAGCTTTCTTT | CAISVKQGLNTEAFF | TRBD1 | TRBJ1-1 | . | TRBV10-3
TGTGCCAGTAGTCAACAGGTTCTAGAGACCCAGTACTTC | CASSQQVLETQYF | . | TRBJ2-5 | . | TRBV19
TGCAGTGCTAGTCCGTTCTTTTCGGGACAGGGGAATATGGATACGCAGTATTTT | CSASPFFSGQGNMDTQYF | TRBD1 | TRBJ2-3 | . | TRBV20-1
TGTGCCAGCAGCTTAGATCGAGGGACAGGCAACTATGGCTACACCTTC | CASSLDRGTGNYGYTF | TRBD1 | TRBJ1-2 | . | TRBV11-3
TGTGCCAGCAGTGAAGGGGGAGGGGGTTTCAATGAGCAGTTCTTC | CASSEGGGGFNEQFF | . | TRBJ2-1 | . | TRBV6-1
TGTGCCAGCACGGGGGGCCTTGTTCAAGAGACCCAGTACTTC | CASTGGLVQETQYF | . | TRBJ2-5 | . | TRBV6-5
TGTGCCAGCAGCAAAACGACAGGGATCGGCGAGCAGTACTTC | CASSKTTGIGEQYF | TRBD1 | TRBJ2-7 | . | TRBV3-1/TRBV3-2
TGTGCCAGTAGTAATGCGGGGGCGAACACCGGGGAGCTGTTTTTT | CASSNAGANTGELFF | TRBD2 | TRBJ2-2 | . | TRBV19
TGTGCCAGCAGCCTCCAGGGGTCAAACTCCTACGAGCAGTACTTC | CASSLQGSNSYEQYF | . | TRBJ2-7 | . | TRBV4-2
TGTGCCATCAGTGAGGGATTTAGGGAGACCTTTATTGGCTACACCTTC | CAISEGFRETFIGYTF | . | TRBJ1-2 | . | TRBV10-3
TGTGCCAGCAGCAGGTCAGGGTTAACTTCACCCCTCCACTTT | CASSRSGLTSPLHF | . | TRBJ1-6 | . | TRBV21-1
TGTGCCAGCAGCTTGCGTGGGGGGGCCTATGAGACCCAGTACTTC | CASSLRGGAYETQYF | . | TRBJ2-5 | . | TRBV7-2
TGTGCCAGCAGCCTTAGCGGATCCGATACGCAGTATTTT | CASSLSGSDTQYF | . | TRBJ2-3 | . | TRBV3-1/TRBV3-2